This T cell receptor (beta chain) was sequenced in a study of blood T cell repertoires in COVID-19. Study-wide background: Samples taken during acute and convalescent COVID-19 were collected in the United States, Italy and Spain. T cells, B-cell-depleted T cells, or PBMCs supplied cDNA or gDNA.

Source study methods: Reference gene primer amplification gave estimated nucleated cell counts. The assay was immunoSEQ multiplex PCR, and TCRdb's table has in-frame clones only and misses some. V and J calls and clone size are given by that table; D and trimming were obtained from the DNA. Of approximately 350,000 clones in the sample, around 80% were seen once. V lost 2 bases to trimming and J lost 5 bases; unmatched junction nucleotides: 7. The CDR3 is made up of 15 amino acids. Germline CDR1 reads SGHRS; CDR2 reads YFSETQ. V usage is TRBV5-1 and J usage is TRBJ2-3, with 8 bases identical to TRBD1. This TCR was recovered from a young man with active or convalescent COVID-19. Sequenced input: peripheral blood. Here the CDR3 DNA reads TGCGCCAGCAGCTTCGGACAGGGTTACGGAGATACGCAGTATTTT. Translation: CASSFGQGYGDTQYF.